A single sample is the source of the 7 T cell receptor beta chains below, sequenced in a study of blood T cells in healthy people across ages. Through a sample-barcoded 5' primer and a J-beta primer mix, a second PCR was run for about 6 to 12 cycles. Using its own MiXCR run on the 5' RACE reads, TCRdb lists one record per CDR3 protein. The top ten clones hold roughly 8.2% of a sample with some 1.4 million distinct CDR3 sequences, 40% to 50% of them seen once. The sample was blood. Receptors were obtained from a young woman in good health.

The chain has TRBV2 and TRBJ1-3; TRBD1 is a possible D gene (5 bases). The CDR3 consists of 17 residues. Germline CDR1 is SNHLY and CDR2 is FYNNEI. Trimming left V 11 bases short and J 0 bases short, with 23 bases between. The CDR3 loop is CAASDFSRDFSGNTIYF. The CDR3, as DNA: TGTGCCGCCAGCGATTTTTCCAGGGACTTCTCTGGAAACACCATATATTTT.

This chain connects TRBV30 to TRBJ1-6; D uncertain. This CDR3 spans 13 amino acids. Germline-derived CDR1 and CDR2 are GTSNPN and SVGIG (reference sequence). V was clipped by 1 base and J by 6 bases, with 7 bases between them. CDR3 sequence: CAWSGRFNSPLHF. The CDR3 bases are TGTGCCTGGAGTGGAAGATTTAATTCACCCCTCCACTTT.

This clonotype has at least ten counts. The rearrangement links TRBV20-1 to TRBJ2-1; D gene ambiguous. Trimming removed 3 bases from V and 8 bases from J, with 8 bases in between. The CDR3 spans 11 residues. CDR1 is DFQATT, CDR2 SNEGSKA, per germline (reference sequence). The CDR3 DNA reads TGCAGTGCTAGTGACGGCCATGAGCAGTTCTTC. Protein product: CSASDGHEQFF.

The V and J genes are TRBV3-1 and TRBJ2-3; TRBD2 might be the D (5 bases). In germline, CDR1 is LGHDT, CDR2 YNNKEL (reference sequence). Trimming took off 3 bases at V and 4 bases at J, with 11 bases between the two ends. The CDR3 is 14 amino acids. CDR3 coding DNA: TGTGCCAGCAGCCACTTAGCGTCGGCAGATACGCAGTATTTT. Its protein product is CASSHLASADTQYF.

The chain combines TRBV10-3 with TRBJ2-7; 8 bases agree with TRBD1. The J call may be mistaken, given a closer DNA end match to TRBJ2-5. CDR3 length: 16 amino acids. Germline CDR1 and CDR2: ENHRY and SYGVKD. CDR3: CAISEMAGGAKETQYF. In DNA, the CDR3 is TGTGCCATCAGTGAGATGGCAGGGGGCGCAAAAGAGACCCAGTACTTC.

This rearrangement joins TRBV12-3 or TRBV12-4 to TRBJ2-4; a weak D match, TRBD2 (7 bases). The CDR3 covers 14 residues. Trimming shortened V by 1 base and J by 6 bases, and 10 bases separated the two germline ends. CDR3: CASSLGGGINIQYF. CDR3 DNA sequence: TGTGCCAGCAGTTTAGGGGGGGGCATAAACATTCAGTACTTC.

The chain links TRBV5-6 to TRBJ1-4; D unclear. CDR3 size: 13 residues. Germline V lookup: CDR1 SGHDT, CDR2 YYEEEE. V dropped 2 bases and J dropped 4 bases, with 6 bases sitting between them. In DNA form, the CDR3 reads TGTGCCAGCAGCTTTAACCTTAATGAAAAACTGTTTTTT. Translated, it gives CASSFNLNEKLFF.